The 21 T cell receptor beta chains in this list originate from one sample, sequenced in a study of CD8+ T cells in alopecia areata. The sequencing template was cDNA reverse transcribed from extracted RNA. Assay used: immunoSEQ multiplex PCR; TCRdb lists only in-frame clones, some missing. Of about 200,000 clones listed, roughly three fifths are singletons. Sequences were obtained from CD8+ T cells sorted from blood. The receptors come from a human donor in good health.

The sample holds one count of this clone. V and J are TRBV5-4 and TRBJ2-2; either TRBD1 or TRBD2 may supply D (5 bases each). This CDR3 has 14 amino acids. V was trimmed by 0 bases and J by 4 bases, leaving 7 bases between them. Germline V gene sequence: CDR1 SGHNT, CDR2 YYREEE (reference sequence). In DNA form, the CDR3 reads TGTGCCAGCAGCTTGGTGGGGACCACCGGGGAGCTGTTTTTT. It yields the protein CASSLVGTTGELFF.

The chain uses TRBV7-9 and TRBJ2-7; D unclear. The CDR3 sequence is 14 residues long. Deletions cut 5 bases from V and 2 bases from J, with 13 bases between. Germline CDR1 reads SEHNR; CDR2 reads FQNEAQ (reference sequence). DNA for the CDR3: TGTGCCAGCAGCGAAAGTCCTGCCACCTACGAGCAGTACTTC. It translates to CASSESPATYEQYF. The full variable domain, its missing parts supplied by reference TRBV7-9 and TRBJ2-7, is DTGVSQNPRHKITKRGQNVTFRCDPISEHNRLYWYRQTLGQGPEFLTYFQNEAQLEKSRLLSDRFSAERPKGSFSTLEIQRTEQGDSAMYLCASSESPATYEQYFGPGTRLTVT.

This rearrangement joins TRBV29-1 to TRBJ2-7; 10 bases line up with TRBD1. Trimming at V came to 6 bases and at J to 5 bases, leaving 4 bases not matched to a gene. The CDR3 runs to 12 residues. Germline V gene lookup returns CDR1 SQVTM and CDR2 ANQGSEA. CDR3 sequence reads: CSVAGTGDEQYF. The CDR3 bases are TGCAGCGTGGCCGGGACAGGGGACGAGCAGTACTTC.

This chain links TRBV30 with TRBJ1-1; D call uncertain. V lost 0 bases, J lost 1 base, and 3 bases lay in between. Germline-derived CDR1 and CDR2 are GTSNPN and SVGIG (reference sequence). CDR3 length: 12 amino acids. The CDR3 spells CAWSVKNTEAFF. The CDR3 coding sequence is TGTGCCTGGAGTGTAAAGAACACTGAAGCTTTCTTT.

The table lists this clone with a few counts. This chain uses TRBV29-1 with TRBJ2-7; TRBD1 aligns across 8 bases. This CDR3 is built from 16 residues. Germline values: CDR1 SQVTM, CDR2 ANQGSEA. Germline trimming cut 5 bases from V and 4 bases from J; bases unmatched to any gene: 16. CDR3 loop: CSVLLGQGSSLYEQYF. For the CDR3, the DNA is TGCAGCGTTCTCTTAGGACAGGGTAGCTCCTTGTACGAGCAGTACTTC.

This clone was counted between two and nine times. The V and J genes are TRBV29-1 and TRBJ2-2; D is possibly TRBD1 (5 bases). V was clipped by 7 bases and J by 7 bases, with 10 bases between them. The CDR3 contains 11 residues. The germline CDR1 and CDR2 sequences are SQVTM and ANQGSEA. Here the CDR3 reads CSAGHNGELFF. DNA for the CDR3: TGCAGCGCCGGACATAACGGGGAGCTGTTTTTT.

The chain combines TRBV4-1 with TRBJ2-7, with D uncertain. The CDR3 sequence is 13 residues long. The germline V gene has CDR1 MGHRA and CDR2 YSYEKL. V lost 0 bases, J lost 3 bases, and 6 bases lay in between. CDR3 bases: TGCGCCAGCAGCCAAGATTTGAACTACGAGCAGTACTTC. It encodes CASSQDLNYEQYF.

The rearrangement joins TRBV2 to TRBJ2-7; possibly TRBD1 for D (5 bases). V gave up 4 bases and J gave up 2 bases, with 9 bases separating them. From germline, CDR1 is SNHLY and CDR2 FYNNEI. This CDR3 comprises 13 residues. The CDR3 bases are TGTGCCAGCAGTGCAGGGTTCGCCTACGAGCAGTACTTC. It specifies CASSAGFAYEQYF.

The chain carries TRBV15 and TRBJ2-3, with D unresolved. CDR3 length: 15 residues. Trimming stripped 0 bases from V and 3 bases from J, with 10 bases between. Germline CDR1 reads LNHNV; CDR2 reads YYDKDF (reference sequence). This CDR3 is CATSRDASFTDTQYF. CDR3 bases: TGTGCCACCAGCAGAGATGCTAGTTTTACAGATACGCAGTATTTT.

The J gene is TRBJ2-5, the V gene TRBV27, with TRBD2 matching over 10 bases. J was trimmed by 5 bases and V by 4 bases; bases with no gene match: 10. The germline V gene has CDR1 MNHEY and CDR2 SMNVEV (reference sequence). The length of the CDR3 is 16 residues. The CDR3 DNA reads TGTGCCAGCAGTTCCGATCTGCTGGGACTAGCGGAGACCCAGTACTTC. Translating gives CASSSDLLGLAETQYF.

This chain links TRBV6-1 with TRBJ1-5; no firm D call. Germline V gene lookup returns CDR1 MNHNS and CDR2 SASEGT. V gave up 3 bases and J gave up 2 bases, with 8 bases separating them. This CDR3 contains 14 residues. The CDR3 DNA reads as TGTGCCAGCAGTGACTATGGTGGCAATCAGCCCCAGCATTTT. Translated: CASSDYGGNQPQHF.

The chain is built from TRBV27 and TRBJ2-1; D tentatively reads TRBD1 or TRBD2 (6 bases each). The CDR3 runs to 16 residues. The germline gives CDR1 MNHEY, CDR2 SMNVEV (reference sequence). The V end was cut by 5 bases, the J end by 7 bases, with 21 bases between. The CDR3: CASSPRGGFEGNEQFF. The CDR3 nucleotides are TGTGCCAGCAGTCCCAGAGGGGGGTTCGAGGGAAATGAGCAGTTCTTC.

The chain combines TRBV29-1 with TRBJ2-7, with a weak D call TRBD2 (5 bases). The ends were cut back, 1 base at V and 5 bases at J, with 12 bases in the middle. Germline CDR1 reads SQVTM; CDR2 reads ANQGSEA. CDR3 length equals 13 residues. CDR3 coding DNA: TGCAGCGTTGAAGTGGAGGCAGGAAACGAGCAGTACTTC. It encodes CSVEVEAGNEQYF.

This chain joins TRBV2 and TRBJ2-7, with D perhaps TRBD2 (6 bases). V lost 4 bases and J lost 4, with 14 bases in between. CDR1 is SNHLY, CDR2 FYNNEI, per germline. The CDR3 length is 14 residues. CDR3 amino acids: CASSAILAPYEQYF. CDR3 sequence (DNA): TGTGCCAGCAGTGCCATTCTAGCGCCGTACGAGCAGTACTTC.

This clone has only a few counts. The V call is TRBV21-1, the J call TRBJ2-5; the table's D call, TRBD1, was not checked against the DNA. TRBV21-1 is designated a pseudogene. This CDR3 comprises 11 residues. The CDR3 DNA reads as TGTGCCAGCAGCACAAAAGAGACCCAGTACTTC. Its translation is CASSTKETQYF.

The chain uses TRBV4-1 and TRBJ2-1; 7 bases are a match to TRBD1. Germline assignment: CDR1 MGHRA and CDR2 YSYEKL. The CDR3 loop spans 13 amino acids. V gave up 2 bases and J gave up 10 bases; unmatched junction bases: 5. The DNA for the CDR3 is TGCGCCAGCAGCCAATCAAGCAGGGGGGAGCAGTTCTTC. It specifies CASSQSSRGEQFF.

The chain has TRBV6-5 and TRBJ1-2; 8 bases fit TRBD1. V shed 5 bases, J shed 4 bases, and the junction held 3 bases outside the gene matches. Germline assignment: CDR1 MNHEY and CDR2 SVGAGI. The CDR3 sequence is 13 residues long. As DNA, the CDR3 is TGTGCCAGCAGTCCCGGGACAGGCTATGGCTACACCTTC. This encodes CASSPGTGYGYTF.

J is TRBJ1-2 and V is TRBV13, with D perhaps TRBD1 (6 bases). Germline V CDR1 and CDR2: PRHDT, FYEKMQ (reference sequence). V was cut by 0 bases and J by 7 bases, with 9 bases left in between. The CDR3 sequence is 13 residues long. This chain's CDR3 is CASSLGAGAGYTF. For the CDR3, the DNA is TGTGCCAGCAGCTTAGGGGCAGGGGCTGGCTACACCTTC.

The rearrangement joins TRBV29-1 to TRBJ1-3; D gene uncertain. The V gene lost 4 bases and the J gene lost 7 bases, with 8 bases spanning the gap. Germline loops: CDR1 SQVTM, CDR2 ANQGSEA. The CDR3 loop spans 11 amino acids. The CDR3 region has the DNA TGCAGCGTTGCTGAACGGAACACCATATATTTT. Protein sequence: CSVAERNTIYF.

This sequence joins TRBV4-1 and TRBJ2-2; D gene unclear. The germline V and J ends were trimmed by 2 bases and 5 bases, with 9 bases remaining between them. Germline CDR1 MGHRA, CDR2 YSYEKL. The CDR3 consists of 14 residues. As DNA, the CDR3 is TGCGCCAGCAGCCAAAATCACTATACCGGGGAGCTGTTTTTT. This codes for CASSQNHYTGELFF.

For the CDR3, the DNA is TGCGCCAGCAGAAAAGGGGGCATGAACTCTGGGGCCAACGTCCTGACTTTC. This codes for CASRKGGMNSGANVLTF. J is TRBJ2-6 and V is TRBV4-1; 7 positions match TRBD1. CDR3 size: 17 residues. In germline, CDR1 is MGHRA, CDR2 YSYEKL. The junction had 8 bases not matched to a gene; V was cut back by 6 bases and J by 0 bases.